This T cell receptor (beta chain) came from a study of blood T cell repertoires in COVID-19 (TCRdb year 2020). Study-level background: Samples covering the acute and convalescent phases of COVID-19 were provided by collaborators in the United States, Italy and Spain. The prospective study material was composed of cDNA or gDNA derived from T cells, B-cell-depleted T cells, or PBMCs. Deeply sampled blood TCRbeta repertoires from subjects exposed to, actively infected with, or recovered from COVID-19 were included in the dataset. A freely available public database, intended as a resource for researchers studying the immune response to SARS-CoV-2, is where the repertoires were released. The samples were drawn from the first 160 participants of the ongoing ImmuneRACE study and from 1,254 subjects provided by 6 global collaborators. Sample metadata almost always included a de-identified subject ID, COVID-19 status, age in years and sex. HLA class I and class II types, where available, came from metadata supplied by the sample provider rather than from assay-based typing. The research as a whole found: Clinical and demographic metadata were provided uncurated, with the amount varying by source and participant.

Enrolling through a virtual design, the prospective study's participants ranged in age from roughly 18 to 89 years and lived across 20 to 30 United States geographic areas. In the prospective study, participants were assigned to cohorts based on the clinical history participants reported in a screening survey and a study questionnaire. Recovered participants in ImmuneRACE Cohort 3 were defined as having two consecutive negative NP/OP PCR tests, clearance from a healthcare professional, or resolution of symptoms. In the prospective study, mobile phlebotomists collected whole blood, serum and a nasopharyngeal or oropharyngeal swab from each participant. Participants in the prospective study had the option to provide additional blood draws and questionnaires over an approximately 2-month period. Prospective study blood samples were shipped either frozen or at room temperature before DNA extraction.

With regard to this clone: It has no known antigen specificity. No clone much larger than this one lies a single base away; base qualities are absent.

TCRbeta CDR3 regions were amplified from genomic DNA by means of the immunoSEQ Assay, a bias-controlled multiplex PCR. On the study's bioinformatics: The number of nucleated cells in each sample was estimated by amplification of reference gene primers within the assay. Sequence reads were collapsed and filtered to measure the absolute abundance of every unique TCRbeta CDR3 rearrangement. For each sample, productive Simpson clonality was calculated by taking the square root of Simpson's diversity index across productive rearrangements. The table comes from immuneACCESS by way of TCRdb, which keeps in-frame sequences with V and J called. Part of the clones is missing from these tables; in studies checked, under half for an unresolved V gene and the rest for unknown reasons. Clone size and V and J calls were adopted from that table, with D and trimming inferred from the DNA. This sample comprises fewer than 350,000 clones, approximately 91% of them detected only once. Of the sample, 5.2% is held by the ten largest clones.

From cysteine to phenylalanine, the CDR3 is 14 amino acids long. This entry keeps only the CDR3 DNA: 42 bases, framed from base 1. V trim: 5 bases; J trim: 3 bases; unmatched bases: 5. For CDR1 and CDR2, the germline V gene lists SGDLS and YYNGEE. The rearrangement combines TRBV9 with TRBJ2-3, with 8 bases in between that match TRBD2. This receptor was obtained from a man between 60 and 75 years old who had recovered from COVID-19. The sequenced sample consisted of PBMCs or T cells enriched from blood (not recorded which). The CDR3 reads CASSEREWTDTQYF. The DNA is TGTGCCAGCAGTGAGCGGGAGTGGACAGATACGCAGTATTTT. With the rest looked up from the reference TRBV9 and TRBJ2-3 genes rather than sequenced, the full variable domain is DSGVTQTPKHLITATGQRVTLRCSPRSGDLSVYWYQQSLDQGLQFLIQYYNGEERAKGNILERFSAQQFPDLHSELNLSSLELGDSALYFCASSEREWTDTQYFGPGTRLTVL.